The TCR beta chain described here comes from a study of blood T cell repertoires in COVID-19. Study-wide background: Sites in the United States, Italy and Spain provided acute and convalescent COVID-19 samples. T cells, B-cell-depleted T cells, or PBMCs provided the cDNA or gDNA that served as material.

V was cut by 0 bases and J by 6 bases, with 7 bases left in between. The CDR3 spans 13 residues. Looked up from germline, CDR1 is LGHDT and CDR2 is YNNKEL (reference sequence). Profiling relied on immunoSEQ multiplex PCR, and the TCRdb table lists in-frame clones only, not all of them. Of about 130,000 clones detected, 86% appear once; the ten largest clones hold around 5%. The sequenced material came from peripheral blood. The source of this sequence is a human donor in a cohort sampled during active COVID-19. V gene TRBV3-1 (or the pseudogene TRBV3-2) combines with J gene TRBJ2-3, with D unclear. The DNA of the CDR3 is TGTGCCAGCAGCCAAGATTGGGCGGATACGCAGTATTTT. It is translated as CASSQDWADTQYF.